These T cell receptor beta chains were read from a single sample in a study of vaccination and CD4 T cells after COVID-19. TCRdb re-analysed the PCR reads in MiXCR, keeping a single row per CDR3 protein. The repertoire holds 15,000 or so distinct CDR3 sequences, with around two fifths as singletons. Their antigens are not known. Sequencing used CD4+ T cells from blood, cultured in vitro. These TCRs come from a human donor who had recovered from COVID-19. CDR3s leave out the opening cysteine and the closing phenylalanine or tryptophan. Each record gives: V gene, J gene, CDR3 protein.

TRBV20-1	TRBJ1-6	SASPGGNYNSPLH
TRBV5-1	TRBJ1-2	ASSLQQGDYGYT
TRBV7-9	TRBJ1-6	ASSRPQGAVGDSPLH
TRBV11-2	TRBJ1-2	ASRRQAQVPYGYT
TRBV10-3	TRBJ1-5	AISDRQGNQPQH
TRBV10-3	TRBJ2-7	AISPGGAISEQY
TRBV19	TRBJ1-1	ASQRGMDTEAF
TRBV12-3/TRBV12-4	TRBJ1-1	ASSPRRNTEAF
TRBV4-2	TRBJ1-6	ASRTNNNSPLH
TRBV28	TRBJ1-5	ASMGGGAYNQPQH
TRBV7-2	TRBJ1-2	ASSLQQGYGYT
TRBV6-5	TRBJ2-1	ASSYPPMAGSVTNEQF
TRBV20-1	TRBJ2-3	SATDLLASHPDTQY
TRBV30	TRBJ2-7	AWSVSVGEQY
TRBV12-3/TRBV12-4	TRBJ1-5	ASSSSGTGIDQPQH
TRBV28	TRBJ1-1	ASSPRRRQGPNTEAF
TRBV10-1	TRBJ1-2	ASSATGDYGYT
TRBV5-4	TRBJ2-7	ASSNYGGAYEQY
TRBV24-1	TRBJ2-5	ATSDSLETQY
TRBV20-1	TRBJ2-7	SASQRDMEQY